This TCR beta chain was sequenced for a study of T-cell reconstitution after alpha-beta-depleted transplantation in children. Whole-study results and caveats: Expanded graft clones numbering several hundred reportedly gave rise to alpha-beta T cells about two months after transplant. Fresh T-cell production supplied most of the T-cell counts and diversity seen one year after transplant.

With regard to this clonotype: Its specificity is unknown.

Germline-derived CDR1 and CDR2 are LNHNV and YYDKDF (reference sequence). Between the trimmed V and J ends, which lost 1 base and 3 bases, there was a span of 9 bases. The CDR3 covers 14 residues. Unique molecular identifiers were used in preparing the TCRbeta library. TCRdb passed the PCR reads through MiXCR, listing each CDR3 protein once. The data hold 250,000 to 300,000 distinct CDR3 sequences, with around 10% observed a single time. Specimen: PBMCs, collected before TCRalphabeta/CD19-depleted stem cell transplant. The rearrangement uses TRBV15 and TRBJ1-1; tentatively, D is TRBD1 (6 bases). This TCR derives from a boy in the first two years of life with acute myeloid leukemia, due to receive a stem cell transplant. CDR3 DNA sequence: TGTGCCACCAGCAGAGTTCAGGGGTACACTGAAGCTTTCTTT. This codes for CATSRVQGYTEAFF.